The TCR beta chain described here comes from a study of shared clonotypes between healthy human individuals. Using immunoSEQ multiplex PCR, the repertoire was profiled, and TCRdb retains in-frame clones only, with some absent. The sample records about 2.4 million clones, approximately 94% being singletons. V lost 4 bases and J lost 4; bases outside the gene matches: 7. There are 15 residues in the CDR3. The germline gives CDR1 SGHRS, CDR2 YFSETQ. This clonotype was sampled from a man younger than 30 in good health. Some clones in this sample may be carry-over from other donors' samples. V usage is TRBV5-1 and J usage is TRBJ1-2, with TRBD1 identical over 10 bases. Sequencing was carried out using naive CD4+ T cells from PBMCs. The sample's subset: CD45RA+ positively selected. The chain's CDR3 is CASSPQGTGAYGYTF. DNA of the CDR3: TGCGCCAGCAGCCCACAGGGGACAGGGGCCTATGGCTACACCTTC. Variable domain in full (rest from reference TRBV5-1 and TRBJ1-2): KAGVTQTPRYLIKTRGQQVTLSCSPISGHRSVSWYQQTPGQGLQFLFEYFSETQRNKGNFPGRFSGRQFSNSRSEMNVSTLELGDSALYLCASSPQGTGAYGYTFGSGTRLTVV.